A single sample gave rise to the 31 T cell receptor beta chains below, sequenced in a study of T-cell reconstitution after alpha-beta-depleted transplantation in children. Molecular barcoding with unique molecular identifiers was used for the TCRbeta library. TCRdb analysed the PCR reads with MiXCR anew, one entry per CDR3 protein. In the table there are approximately 98,000 distinct CDR3 sequences, almost 6.5% of which are singletons. Sequenced material: PBMCs, mostly from graft donor cells, taken 360 days after TCRalphabeta/CD19-depleted stem cell transplant. The receptors derive from a male patient under 10 years old who had a stem cell transplant for acute lymphoblastic leukemia, so the T cells may come from the graft donor.

This clonotype was seen ten or more times. The chain uses TRBV29-1 and TRBJ2-5; TRBD2 matches at 14 bases. The germline CDR1 and CDR2 sequences are SQVTM and ANQGSEA. J was trimmed by 9 bases and V by 5 bases; bases with no gene match: 14. The CDR3 is 16 amino acids. This CDR3 is CSVYPLTSGREIAQYF. DNA of the CDR3: TGCAGCGTTTACCCGCTGACTAGCGGGAGGGAGATCGCCCAGTACTTC.

This clonotype was recorded a few times. CDR3 DNA sequence: TGCAGTGCTCCCGAGACCCAGTACTTC. Translated, it gives CSAPETQYF. The chain joins TRBV20-1 to TRBJ2-5; no clear D. Trimming removed 5 bases from V and 5 bases from J, with 3 bases in between. In germline, CDR1 is DFQATT, CDR2 SNEGSKA (reference sequence). This CDR3 region has 9 residues.

This chain connects TRBV27 to TRBJ1-2; TRBD1 agrees at 8 bases. The V gene's germline CDR1 is MNHEY and CDR2 SMNVEV (reference sequence). V shed 5 bases, J shed 0 bases, and the junction held 11 bases outside the gene matches. This CDR3 is 17 amino acids long. The CDR3 bases are TGTGCCAGCAGTCCCCTGGCAGGGGGCCCCACTAACTATGGCTACACCTTC. Amino acids: CASSPLAGGPTNYGYTF.

Points on this clonotype: This may be a read error, as it is one base from a much larger clone. The chain carries TRBV7-2 and TRBJ2-7, with D perhaps matching TRBD1 (6 bases). The CDR3 extends over 15 amino acids. Germline assignment: CDR1 SGHTA and CDR2 FQGNSA. The V and J ends lost 1 base and 2 bases respectively, with 12 bases between them. The CDR3 region is CASSLGGTRAYEQYF. The CDR3 bases are TGTGCCAGCAGCTTAGGGGGGACACGTGCCTACGAGCAGTACTTC. The complete variable domain, with remaining parts taken from reference TRBV7-2 and TRBJ2-7, reads GAGVSQSPSNKVTEKGKDVELRCDPISGHTALYWYRQSLGQGLEFLIYFQGNSAPDKSGLPSDRFSAERTGGSVSTLTIQRTQQEDSAVYLCASSLGGTRAYEQYFGPGTRLTVT.

Turning to this clonotype: Given the absence of the conserved phenylalanine or tryptophan at the CDR3 end, a read error is likely. It is unclear where the CDR3 begins or ends on the DNA, so no DNA is shown, and the CDR3 is as TCRdb lists it. The chain uses TRBV13 and TRBJ2-5; the table's D call, TRBD2, has no DNA check behind it. The germline V gene has CDR1 PRHDT and CDR2 FYEKMQ (reference sequence). The CDR3 numbers 11 amino acids, ends counted. CDR3 protein: CASSLGSRTTV.

The chain recombines TRBV6-5 with TRBJ1-1; D not resolved. V gave up 0 bases and J gave up 4 bases, with 6 bases separating them. This CDR3 region has 13 residues. Looked up from germline, CDR1 is MNHEY and CDR2 is SVGAGI. The CDR3 bases are TGTGCCAGCAGTTACTCGCGGGTCACTGAAGCTTTCTTT. It is translated as CASSYSRVTEAFF.

This clonotype was seen ten or more times. As DNA, the CDR3 is TGCGCCAGCAGCCAAGAGTACACTTCTGAAGCTTTCTTT. Encoded protein: CASSQEYTSEAFF. The chain uses TRBV4-3 and TRBJ1-1; no reliable D call. This CDR3 region has 13 residues. The germline V and J ends were trimmed by 0 bases and 6 bases, with 8 bases remaining between them. CDR1 LGHNA and CDR2 YSLEER come from the germline V gene.

This clonotype was counted at least ten times. The chain carries TRBV7-2 and TRBJ2-7, with D possibly TRBD1 on 5 matching bases. V shed 5 bases and J shed 4 bases, with 21 bases lying between them. The CDR3 has 16 residues. Germline CDR1 and CDR2: SGHTA and FQGNSA. The CDR3 sequence is CASSVSSGIRNYEQYF. CDR3 nucleotides: TGTGCCAGCAGCGTGTCATCAGGGATTCGAAATTACGAGCAGTACTTC.

The chain is built from TRBV6-5 and TRBJ2-1, with TRBD2 matching 7 bases. The CDR3 is 15 amino acids. Germline values: CDR1 MNHEY, CDR2 SVGAGI. V shed 4 bases, J shed 2 bases, and the junction held 5 bases outside the gene matches. In nucleotides, the CDR3 is TGTGCCAGCAGTTCCATGGCGGGAGCCTACAATGAGCAGTTCTTC. Protein: CASSSMAGAYNEQFF.

In this sample, this clonotype turned up many times. The chain links TRBV7-9 to TRBJ1-1, with D unclear. Germline V gene sequence: CDR1 SEHNR, CDR2 FQNEAQ (reference sequence). Trimming shortened V by 1 base and J by 0 bases, and 3 bases separated the two germline ends. This CDR3 region has 13 residues. The CDR3 sequence is CASSLEVNTEAFF. CDR3 coding DNA: TGTGCCAGCAGCTTAGAAGTGAACACTGAAGCTTTCTTT.

This clonotype was counted at least ten times. The chain employs TRBV5-1 and TRBJ2-1; D remains ambiguous. This CDR3 is built from 12 residues. V was shortened by 5 bases and J by 4 bases, with 7 bases between the two germline ends. Germline V gene data show CDR1 as SGHRS and CDR2 as YFSETQ. For the CDR3, the DNA is TGCGCCAGCAGGAACGGGTACAATGAGCAGTTCTTC. Protein sequence: CASRNGYNEQFF.

This clonotype was counted many times. The J gene is TRBJ2-1, the V gene TRBV20-1, with a possible D match to TRBD2 (6 bases). The CDR3 length is 15 residues. Germline V CDR1 and CDR2: DFQATT, SNEGSKA (reference sequence). V lost 3 bases, J lost 0 bases, and 12 bases lay in between. The CDR3 reads CSASLSTSSYNEQFF. CDR3 in DNA: TGCAGTGCTAGCCTCTCGACTAGCTCCTACAATGAGCAGTTCTTC.

This clonotype was detected many times. V is TRBV24-1 and J is TRBJ2-7; weak D call: TRBD1 (6 bases). The V gene's germline CDR1 is KGHDR and CDR2 SFDVKD. Trimming removed 9 bases at V and 2 bases at J, with 13 bases between. The CDR3 is made up of 13 amino acids. The CDR3 DNA is TGTGCCACCTCTCGTGGACAGCCCTACGAGCAGTACTTC. Translated, it gives CATSRGQPYEQYF.

V usage is TRBV5-6 and J usage is TRBJ2-5; perhaps TRBD1 as D (5 bases). The germline CDR1 and CDR2 sequences are SGHDT and YYEEEE. V shed 0 bases and J shed 2 bases, with 11 bases lying between them. The CDR3 runs to 15 residues. The CDR3 bases are TGTGCCAGCAGCTTGGAGGGGCGGAAACAAGAGACCCAGTACTTC. Translating gives CASSLEGRKQETQYF.

This clonotype turned up a few times. The V gene is TRBV7-9, the J gene TRBJ1-2, with D unresolved. CDR3 length equals 13 residues. V gave up 5 bases and J gave up 4 bases, with 11 bases separating them. Germline assignment: CDR1 SEHNR and CDR2 FQNEAQ (reference sequence). CDR3 protein: CASSPALFYGYTF. CDR3 sequence (DNA): TGTGCCAGCAGCCCGGCCCTCTTCTATGGCTACACCTTC.

In this sample, this clonotype turned up many times. The chain joins TRBV7-4 to TRBJ1-4; D is unclear. Looked up from germline, CDR1 is SGHVT and CDR2 is SQSDAQ. The CDR3 runs 14 residues. V lost 1 base to trimming and J lost 2 bases, with 5 bases between them. The chain's CDR3 is CASSLEVTNEKLFF. CDR3 nucleotide sequence: TGTGCCAGCAGCTTAGAGGTCACTAATGAAAAACTGTTTTTT.

This clonotype was seen a few times. The V and J genes are TRBV5-1 and TRBJ2-2; 11 bases fit TRBD2. The CDR3 has 16 residues. V was clipped by 4 bases and J by 5 bases; unmatched bases: 7. CDR1 SGHRS and CDR2 YFSETQ come from the germline V gene. CDR3: CASSPASGGYTGELFF. The CDR3 region has the DNA TGCGCCAGCAGCCCAGCTAGCGGGGGGTATACCGGGGAGCTGTTTTTT.

There are many counts of this clonotype. This chain uses TRBV4-3 with TRBJ2-7; 8 bases fit TRBD2. CDR1 is LGHNA and CDR2 is YSLEER in the germline V gene. Trimming at V came to 0 bases and at J to 3 bases, leaving 7 bases not matched to a gene. The CDR3 has 16 residues. For the CDR3, the DNA is TGCGCCAGCAGCCAAGATCTCGGTCTAGCGGGCTACGAGCAGTACTTC. This sequence encodes CASSQDLGLAGYEQYF.

The CDR3 loop is CASSLTSGRVYEQYF. As DNA, the CDR3 is TGCGCCAGCAGCTTGACTAGCGGGAGGGTCTACGAGCAGTACTTC. V is TRBV5-1 and J is TRBJ2-7; TRBD2 matches at 13 bases. The V gene end was trimmed by 1 base and the J gene end by 3 bases; junction bases not matched to a gene: 1. This CDR3 spans 15 amino acids. The germline CDR1 and CDR2 sequences are SGHRS and YFSETQ. Full variable domain (remainder filled in from reference TRBV5-1 and TRBJ2-7): KAGVTQTPRYLIKTRGQQVTLSCSPISGHRSVSWYQQTPGQGLQFLFEYFSETQRNKGNFPGRFSGRQFSNSRSEMNVSTLELGDSALYLCASSLTSGRVYEQYFGPGTRLTVT.

The CDR3 region has the DNA TGTGCCAGCAGCTCAGGGAATACGCAGTATTTT. Protein product: CASSSGNTQYF. V usage is TRBV7-7 and J usage is TRBJ2-3; possibly TRBD1 for D (5 bases). Germline V CDR1 and CDR2: SSHAT, FNYEAQ (reference sequence). V was shortened by 4 bases and J by 7 bases, with 6 bases between the two germline ends. This CDR3 has 11 amino acids.

The chain couples TRBV28 to TRBJ2-4; the D gene is possibly TRBD2 (6 bases). Germline CDR1 and CDR2: MDHEN and SYDVKM. The CDR3 runs 16 residues. V dropped 6 bases and J dropped 0 bases, with 15 bases sitting between them. CDR3 region: CASRPGTGLAKNIQYF. The CDR3 DNA reads as TGTGCCAGCAGACCCGGGACTGGACTAGCCAAAAACATTCAGTACTTC. Full variable domain (outside the CDR3, taken from reference TRBV28 and TRBJ2-4): DVKVTQSSRYLVKRTGEKVFLECVQDMDHENMFWYRQDPGLGLRLIYFSYDVKMKEKGDIPEGYSVSREKKERFSLILESASTNQTSMYLCASRPGTGLAKNIQYFGAGTRLSVL.

This clonotype was seen repeatedly, ten times or more. This chain joins TRBV20-1 and TRBJ2-5; either TRBD1 or TRBD2 may supply D (6 bases each). The CDR3 is made up of 13 amino acids. Germline V CDR1 and CDR2: DFQATT, SNEGSKA (reference sequence). The CDR3 bases are TGCAGCGCTTACTGGGGGGCGCAAGAGACCCAGTACTTC. Amino acids: CSAYWGAQETQYF.

This clonotype was seen at least ten times. This chain uses TRBV7-9 with TRBJ1-4; maybe TRBD1 (5 bases). CDR1 is SEHNR, CDR2 FQNEAQ, per germline (reference sequence). The CDR3 loop spans 16 amino acids. V was pared by 5 bases and J by 7 bases, with 20 bases between. The CDR3 sequence is CASSPSRDLETEKLFF. DNA of the CDR3: TGTGCCAGCAGCCCTAGCCGGGACCTAGAAACTGAAAAACTGTTTTTT.

The chain uses TRBV7-9 and TRBJ1-2, with D hard to call. The CDR3 totals 15 residues. Per the germline V gene, CDR1 is SEHNR and CDR2 is FQNEAQ (reference sequence). Between the trimmed V and J ends, which lost 1 base and 8 bases, there was a span of 17 bases. The CDR3 DNA reads as TGTGCCAGCAGCTTAGTTGACCGACGATCGGGGGGCTACACCTTC. Translating gives CASSLVDRRSGGYTF.

The table lists this clonotype with many counts. At one boundary the junction diverges from the germline segment, which might be a read error. The gene calls are TRBV29-1 and TRBJ2-2, with 7 bases matching TRBD1. The CDR3 loop spans 15 amino acids. The germline V gene encodes CDR1 SQVTM and CDR2 ANQGSEA. DNA of the CDR3: TGCAGCGTTGAGAGAAAGGGGGCGAAAACCGGGGAGCTGTTTTTT. It codes for CSVERKGAKTGELFF.

The gene calls are TRBV2 and TRBJ2-3; 7 bases are a match to TRBD2. The CDR3 is made up of 15 amino acids. Germline lookup yields CDR1 SNHLY and CDR2 FYNNEI. V shed 7 bases and J 4 bases; nucleotides not matched to a gene: 11. The CDR3 loop reads CASMEGGGGADTQYF. The CDR3 coding sequence is TGTGCCAGCATGGAAGGCGGGGGAGGGGCAGATACGCAGTATTTT.

This clonotype was recorded many times. V and J are TRBV5-1 and TRBJ2-7; perhaps TRBD2 as D (7 bases). V lost 3 bases and J 7 bases, leaving 17 bases between the germline ends. There are 14 residues in the CDR3. Germline CDR1 and CDR2: SGHRS and YFSETQ. The CDR3 spells CASSWRAGANEQYF. CDR3 DNA: TGCGCCAGCAGCTGGAGGGCGGGGGCGAATGAGCAGTACTTC.

In this sample, this clonotype turned up many times. The chain is built from TRBV3-1 and TRBJ2-1; D ambiguous. V dropped 1 base and J dropped 5 bases, with 6 bases sitting between them. The germline V gene has CDR1 LGHDT and CDR2 YNNKEL (reference sequence). This CDR3 has 13 amino acids. The CDR3 nucleotides are TGTGCCAGCAGCCAAGCCGTAAACAATGAGCAGTTCTTC. Its translation: CASSQAVNNEQFF.

This clonotype was found a few times. The V gene is TRBV11-2, the J gene TRBJ2-1; D is ambiguous. CDR1 is SGHAT, CDR2 FQNNGV, per germline. Trimming removed 1 base at V and 5 bases at J, with 12 bases between. The CDR3 is 15 amino acids. CDR3 nucleotide sequence: TGTGCCAGCAGCTTAGCTTCGAGGTCCAACAATGAGCAGTTCTTC. Translating gives CASSLASRSNNEQFF. Together with reference TRBV11-2 and TRBJ2-1, the CDR3 gives the full variable domain: EAGVAQSPRYKIIEKRQSVAFWCNPISGHATLYWYQQILGQGPKLLIQFQNNGVVDDSQLPKDRFSAERLKGVDSTLKIQPAKLEDSAVYLCASSLASRSNNEQFFGPGTRLTVL.

The chain couples TRBV6-5 to TRBJ2-3; TRBD1 matches at 11 bases. Per the germline V gene, CDR1 is MNHEY and CDR2 is SVGAGI. The trim removed 4 bases at V and 5 bases at J, leaving 2 bases unmatched. The CDR3 covers 14 residues. CDR3 in DNA: TGTGCCAGCAGTTGGGGACAGGGGGGAGATACGCAGTATTTT. It yields the protein CASSWGQGGDTQYF.

V and J are TRBV5-4 and TRBJ2-3; D is uncertain. Germline assignment: CDR1 SGHNT and CDR2 YYREEE (reference sequence). With 2 bases removed from V and 1 base from J, the gap between germline ends came to 8 bases. CDR3 length: 14 residues. The CDR3 DNA follows: TGTGCCAGCAGCTTATTTGGACGCACAGATACGCAGTATTTT. It translates to CASSLFGRTDTQYF.